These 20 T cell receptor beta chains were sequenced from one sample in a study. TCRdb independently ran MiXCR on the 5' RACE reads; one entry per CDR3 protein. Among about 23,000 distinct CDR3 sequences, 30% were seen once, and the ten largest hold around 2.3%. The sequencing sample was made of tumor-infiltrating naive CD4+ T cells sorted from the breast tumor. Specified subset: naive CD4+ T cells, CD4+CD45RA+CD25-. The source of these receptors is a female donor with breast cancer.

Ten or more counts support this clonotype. CDR3 sequence (DNA): TGTGCCAGCAGCTTAAATAGCGGGGCCACCGGGGAGCTGTTTTTT. This codes for CASSLNSGATGELFF. V is TRBV7-3 and J is TRBJ2-2; TRBD2 aligns across 8 bases. The trim removed 1 base at V and 4 bases at J, leaving 2 bases unmatched. CDR1 is SGHTA and CDR2 is FQGTGA in the germline V gene. This CDR3 is 15 amino acids long.

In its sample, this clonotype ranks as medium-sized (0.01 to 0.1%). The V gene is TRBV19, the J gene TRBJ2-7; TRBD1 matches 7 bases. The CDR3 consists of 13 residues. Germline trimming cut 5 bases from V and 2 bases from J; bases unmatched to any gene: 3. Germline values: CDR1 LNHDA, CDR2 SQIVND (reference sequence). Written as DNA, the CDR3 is TGTGCCAGTAGTTTAACAGGGGCCTACGAGCAGTACTTC. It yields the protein CASSLTGAYEQYF.

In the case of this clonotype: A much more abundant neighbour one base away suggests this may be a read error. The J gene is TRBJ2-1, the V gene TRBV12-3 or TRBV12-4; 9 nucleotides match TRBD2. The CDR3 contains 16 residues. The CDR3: CASTIPGTSSYNERFF. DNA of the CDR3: TGTGCCAGCACTATTCCCGGGACTAGCTCCTACAATGAGCGGTTCTTC.

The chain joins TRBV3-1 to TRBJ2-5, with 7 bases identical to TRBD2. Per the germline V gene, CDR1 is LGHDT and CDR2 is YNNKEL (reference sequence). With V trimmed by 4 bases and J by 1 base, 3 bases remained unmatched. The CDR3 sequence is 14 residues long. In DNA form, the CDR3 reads TGTGCCAGCAGCCTAGCGGGTGCCCAAGAGACCCAGTACTTC. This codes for CASSLAGAQETQYF.

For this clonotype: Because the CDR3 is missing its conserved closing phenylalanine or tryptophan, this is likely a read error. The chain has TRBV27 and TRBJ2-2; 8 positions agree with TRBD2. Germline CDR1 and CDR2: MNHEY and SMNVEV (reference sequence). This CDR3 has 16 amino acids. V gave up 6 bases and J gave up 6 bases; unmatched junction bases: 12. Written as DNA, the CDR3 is TGTGCCAGCAGACTTAAAGCGGCGGGAGGATCCGGGGAGCTGTTTTGT. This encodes CASRLKAAGGSGELFC.

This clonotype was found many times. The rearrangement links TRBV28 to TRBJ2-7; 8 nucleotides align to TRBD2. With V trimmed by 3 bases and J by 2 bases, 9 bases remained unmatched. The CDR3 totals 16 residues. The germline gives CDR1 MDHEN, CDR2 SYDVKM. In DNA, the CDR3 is TGTGCCAGCAGTTTCCCCCGCTCCGGGGGGGCCTACGAGCAGTACTTC. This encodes CASSFPRSGGAYEQYF.

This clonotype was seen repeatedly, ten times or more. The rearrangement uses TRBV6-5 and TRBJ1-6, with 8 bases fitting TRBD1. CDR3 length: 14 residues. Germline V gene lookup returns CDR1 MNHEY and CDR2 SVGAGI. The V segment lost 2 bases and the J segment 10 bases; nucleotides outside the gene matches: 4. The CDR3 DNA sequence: TGTGCCAGCAGTTACGGACAGGGCGAATCACCCCTCCACTTT. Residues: CASSYGQGESPLHF.

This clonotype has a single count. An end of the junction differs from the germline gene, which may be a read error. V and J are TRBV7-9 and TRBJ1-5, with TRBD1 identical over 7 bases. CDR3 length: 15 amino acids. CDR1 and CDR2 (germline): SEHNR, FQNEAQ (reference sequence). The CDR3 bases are TGTGCCGGCAGCCGAGGGACAGAGAGCAATCAGCCCCAGCACTTT. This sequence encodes CAGSRGTESNQPQHF.

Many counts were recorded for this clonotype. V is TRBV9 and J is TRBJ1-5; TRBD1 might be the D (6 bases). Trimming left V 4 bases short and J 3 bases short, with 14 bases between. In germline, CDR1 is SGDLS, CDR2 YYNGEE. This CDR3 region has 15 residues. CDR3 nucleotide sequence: TGTGCCAGCAGCCGGGGGGGGCAGAACAATCAGCCCCAGCATTTT. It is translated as CASSRGGQNNQPQHF.

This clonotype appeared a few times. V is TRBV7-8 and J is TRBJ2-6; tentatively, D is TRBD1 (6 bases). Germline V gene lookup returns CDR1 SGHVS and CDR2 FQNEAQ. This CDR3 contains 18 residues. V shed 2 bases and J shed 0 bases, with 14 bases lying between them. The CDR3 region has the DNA TGTGCCAGCAGCTTATTAGGGGGTTTCCACTCTGGGGCCAACGTCCTGACTTTC. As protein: CASSLLGGFHSGANVLTF.

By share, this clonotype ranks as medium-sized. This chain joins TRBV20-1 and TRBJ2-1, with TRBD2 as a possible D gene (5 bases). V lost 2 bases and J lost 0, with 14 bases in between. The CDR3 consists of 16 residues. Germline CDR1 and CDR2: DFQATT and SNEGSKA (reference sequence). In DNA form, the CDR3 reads TGCAGTGCTAGACCCCGGAGGACCCGCTCCTACAATGAGCAGTTCTTC. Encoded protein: CSARPRRTRSYNEQFF.

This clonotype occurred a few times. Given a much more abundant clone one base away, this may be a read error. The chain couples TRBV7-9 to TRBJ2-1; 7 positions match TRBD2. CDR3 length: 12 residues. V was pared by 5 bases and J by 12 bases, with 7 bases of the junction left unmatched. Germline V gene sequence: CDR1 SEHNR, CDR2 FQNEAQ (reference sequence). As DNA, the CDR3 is TGTGCCAGCAGCCGGCGACTAGCAGGGCAGTTCTTC. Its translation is CASSRRLAGQFF.

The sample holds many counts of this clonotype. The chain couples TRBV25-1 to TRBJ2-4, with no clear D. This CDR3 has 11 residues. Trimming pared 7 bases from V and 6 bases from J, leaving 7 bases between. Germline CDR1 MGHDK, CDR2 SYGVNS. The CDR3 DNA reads TGTGCCAGCATATGGGGAAACATTCAGTACTTC. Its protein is CASIWGNIQYF.

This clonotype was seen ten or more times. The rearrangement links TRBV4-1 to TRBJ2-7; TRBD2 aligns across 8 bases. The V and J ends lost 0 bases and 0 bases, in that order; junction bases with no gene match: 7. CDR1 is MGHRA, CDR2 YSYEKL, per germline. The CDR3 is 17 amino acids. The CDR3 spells CASSQEPAGDSSYEQYF. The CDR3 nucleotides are TGCGCCAGCAGCCAAGAGCCAGCGGGAGATTCCTCCTACGAGCAGTACTTC.

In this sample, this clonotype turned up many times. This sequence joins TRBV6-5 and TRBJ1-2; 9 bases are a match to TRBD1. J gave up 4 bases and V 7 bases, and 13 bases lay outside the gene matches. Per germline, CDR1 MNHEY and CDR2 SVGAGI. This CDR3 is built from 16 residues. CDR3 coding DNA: TGTGCCAGCAAGGCCGGAGGGACAGGGAGCCTCTATGGCTACACCTTC. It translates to CASKAGGTGSLYGYTF.

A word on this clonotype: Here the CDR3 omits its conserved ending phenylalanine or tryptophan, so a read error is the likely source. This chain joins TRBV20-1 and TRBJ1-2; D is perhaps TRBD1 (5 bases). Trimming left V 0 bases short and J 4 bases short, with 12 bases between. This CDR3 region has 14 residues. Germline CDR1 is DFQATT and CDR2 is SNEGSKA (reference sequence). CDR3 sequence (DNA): TGCAGTGCTAGAGATCTTACAGGTGTCTATGGCTACACCCTC. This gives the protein CSARDLTGVYGYTL.

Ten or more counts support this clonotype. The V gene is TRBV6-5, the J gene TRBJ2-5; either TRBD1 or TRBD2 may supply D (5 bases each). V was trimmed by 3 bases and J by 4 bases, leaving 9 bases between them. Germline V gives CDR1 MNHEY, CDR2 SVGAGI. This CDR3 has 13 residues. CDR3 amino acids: CASSYWGRETQYF. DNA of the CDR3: TGTGCCAGCAGTTATTGGGGGAGAGAGACCCAGTACTTC.

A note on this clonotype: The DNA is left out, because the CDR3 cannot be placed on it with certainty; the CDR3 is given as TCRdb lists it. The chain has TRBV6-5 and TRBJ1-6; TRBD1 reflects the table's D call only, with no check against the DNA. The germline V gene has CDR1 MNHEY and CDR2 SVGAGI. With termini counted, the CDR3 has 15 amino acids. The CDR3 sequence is CASSWGQGANSPLRF.

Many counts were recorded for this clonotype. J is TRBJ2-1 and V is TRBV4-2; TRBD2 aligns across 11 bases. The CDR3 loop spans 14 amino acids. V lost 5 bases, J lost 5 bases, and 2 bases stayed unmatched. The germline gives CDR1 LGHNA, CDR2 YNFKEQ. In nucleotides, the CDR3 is TGTGCCAGCAGCTCGGGACTAGCGGACAATGAGCAGTTCTTC. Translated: CASSSGLADNEQFF.

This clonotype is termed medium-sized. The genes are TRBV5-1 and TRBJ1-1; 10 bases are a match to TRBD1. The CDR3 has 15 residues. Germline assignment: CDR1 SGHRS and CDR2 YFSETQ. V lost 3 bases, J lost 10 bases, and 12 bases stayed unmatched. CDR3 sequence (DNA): TGCGCCAGCAGCTCCTCCTCGGACAGGGGGTTGCGAGCTTTCTTT. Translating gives CASSSSSDRGLRAFF. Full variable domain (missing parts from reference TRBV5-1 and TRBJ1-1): KAGVTQTPRYLIKTRGQQVTLSCSPISGHRSVSWYQQTPGQGLQFLFEYFSETQRNKGNFPGRFSGRQFSNSRSEMNVSTLELGDSALYLCASSSSSDRGLRAFFGQGTRLTVV.